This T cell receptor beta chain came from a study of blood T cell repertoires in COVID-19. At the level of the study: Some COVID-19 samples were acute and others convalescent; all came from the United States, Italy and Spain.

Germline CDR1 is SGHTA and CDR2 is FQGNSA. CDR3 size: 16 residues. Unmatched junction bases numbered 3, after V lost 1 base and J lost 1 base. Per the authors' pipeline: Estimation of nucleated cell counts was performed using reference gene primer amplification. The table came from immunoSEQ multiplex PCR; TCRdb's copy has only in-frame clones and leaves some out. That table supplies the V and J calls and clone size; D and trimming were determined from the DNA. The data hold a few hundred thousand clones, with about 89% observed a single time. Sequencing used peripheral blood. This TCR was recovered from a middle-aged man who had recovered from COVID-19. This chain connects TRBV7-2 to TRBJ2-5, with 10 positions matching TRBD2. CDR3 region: CASSLVTSGIQETQYF. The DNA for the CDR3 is TGTGCCAGCAGCTTAGTAACTAGCGGGATCCAAGAGACCCAGTACTTC.